Reported below is one T cell receptor (beta chain). The germline CDR1 and CDR2 sequences are SGHTA and FQGNSA. There are 12 residues in the CDR3. The ends were cut back, 1 base at V and 10 bases at J, with 10 bases in the middle. MiXCR was run by TCRdb on the RT-PCR reads, yielding one entry per CDR3 protein. The sample records about 700,000 distinct CDR3 sequences, about 14% being singletons. This TCR was recovered from a female donor in good health, serving as a healthy control. The chain has TRBV7-2 and TRBJ1-1, with D hard to call. Sequenced input: memory CD4+ T cells from blood. CDR3 DNA: TGTGCCAGCAGCTTAGGTCTGGGGAGAGCTTTCTTT. Its translation: CASSLGLGRAFF.